These T cell receptor beta chains were read from a single sample in a study of blood T cell repertoires in COVID-19. Only in-frame clones appear in the TCRdb table, and some are missing; sequencing was by immunoSEQ multiplex PCR. Counted here are 300,000 or so clones, about 90% occurring once; the ten biggest clones make up over 0.8%. The sample comprised PBMCs or T cells enriched from blood (not recorded which). Every receptor here comes from a woman in her twenties or thirties who had recovered from COVID-19. The CDR3 runs from the conserved cysteine through the conserved F or W. Fields, in order: D gene, V gene, clone size, J gene, CDR3 DNA, CDR3 protein. The D gene is left open where the match is weak. The size of a clone is reported for some rows only, either as once, few or many, or as a class for expanded clones.

d_call: TRBD1
v_call: TRBV30
clone_size: .
j_call: TRBJ1-2
cdr3_nt: TGTGCCTGGAGGGTGCAGGGGGGTAACTATGGCTACACCTTC
cdr3_aa: CAWRVQGGNYGYTF

d_call: .
v_call: TRBV10-3
clone_size: .
j_call: TRBJ1-5
cdr3_nt: TGTGCCATCAGTGAGTCTGTAGGGCGGGTAGAGCCCCAGCATTTT
cdr3_aa: CAISESVGRVEPQHF

d_call: .
v_call: TRBV7-2
clone_size: .
j_call: TRBJ1-5
cdr3_nt: TGTGCCAGCAGCTTAGATGGCAGGGGCGGTCAGCCCCAGCATTTT
cdr3_aa: CASSLDGRGGQPQHF

d_call: .
v_call: TRBV3-1/TRBV3-2
clone_size: few
j_call: TRBJ2-7
cdr3_nt: TGTGCCAGCAGCCCGAGAGTCGCGGGAAACTCCTACGAGCAGTACTTC
cdr3_aa: CASSPRVAGNSYEQYF

d_call: TRBD1
v_call: TRBV3-1/TRBV3-2
clone_size: .
j_call: TRBJ2-7
cdr3_nt: TGTGCCAGCAGCACCCGGACAGGGACGGACGAGCAGTACTTC
cdr3_aa: CASSTRTGTDEQYF

d_call: .
v_call: TRBV28
clone_size: .
j_call: TRBJ1-2
cdr3_nt: TGTGCCAGCAGTTTATTATCCCCAGGGGATTATGGCTACACCTTC
cdr3_aa: CASSLLSPGDYGYTF

d_call: TRBD1
v_call: TRBV6-6
clone_size: .
j_call: TRBJ1-2
cdr3_nt: TGTGCCAGCACCTTCCTGGTGGGACAGCACTATGGCTACACCTTC
cdr3_aa: CASTFLVGQHYGYTF

d_call: .
v_call: TRBV5-1
clone_size: .
j_call: TRBJ2-5
cdr3_nt: TGCGCCAGCAGAGACACCCTCCAAGAGACCCAGTACTTC
cdr3_aa: CASRDTLQETQYF

d_call: TRBD1
v_call: TRBV27
clone_size: .
j_call: TRBJ2-3
cdr3_nt: TGTGCCAGCCGGGACAGGGGAACAGATACGCAGTATTTT
cdr3_aa: CASRDRGTDTQYF

d_call: TRBD1
v_call: TRBV6-5
clone_size: once
j_call: TRBJ2-7
cdr3_nt: TGTGCCAGCAGTTCGACAGGGGTCGTCTCCTACGAGCAGTACTTC
cdr3_aa: CASSSTGVVSYEQYF

d_call: TRBD2
v_call: TRBV20-1
clone_size: .
j_call: TRBJ2-5
cdr3_nt: TGCAGTGCTAGTACGGGCGGGGGACGCCAAGAGACCCAGTACTTC
cdr3_aa: CSASTGGGRQETQYF

d_call: .
v_call: TRBV6-5
clone_size: .
j_call: TRBJ2-5
cdr3_nt: TGTGCCAGCAGTTACCAGGGGACCCAGTACTTC
cdr3_aa: CASSYQGTQYF

d_call: TRBD1
v_call: TRBV7-2
clone_size: .
j_call: TRBJ1-6
cdr3_nt: TGTGCCAGCAGCCCCTCCGGGACAGTAAATTCACCCCTCCACTTT
cdr3_aa: CASSPSGTVNSPLHF

d_call: .
v_call: TRBV9
clone_size: few
j_call: TRBJ2-3
cdr3_nt: TGTGCCAGCAGCGTAGCCGGGATTCGCACAGATACGCAGTATTTT
cdr3_aa: CASSVAGIRTDTQYF

d_call: TRBD1
v_call: TRBV5-6
clone_size: once
j_call: TRBJ1-1
cdr3_nt: TGTGCCAGCAGCTTGGTACAGGGGGCAGGTAGAATGAACACTGAAGCTTTCTTT
cdr3_aa: CASSLVQGAGRMNTEAFF

d_call: .
v_call: TRBV28
clone_size: .
j_call: TRBJ1-1
cdr3_nt: TGTGCCAGCAGTTTGAATGGGGGCGGCACTGAAGCTTTCTTT
cdr3_aa: CASSLNGGGTEAFF

d_call: .
v_call: TRBV11-2
clone_size: .
j_call: TRBJ1-6
cdr3_nt: TGTGCCAGCAGCTTAGAAACAGGCGCCTATGTGCATTCACCCCTCCACTTT
cdr3_aa: CASSLETGAYVHSPLHF